The clone carrying this TCR beta chain was recorded many times. Its antigen is undetermined. The TCR beta CDR3 regions underwent amplification using RNA transcripts as the source. The TCR CDR3 first-round RT-PCR relied on the HTBI primer set. TCRdb recomputed calls from the multiplex PCR reads with MiXCR, one row per CDR3 protein. The data show over 250,000 distinct CDR3 sequences, with roughly 13% seen just once and about a third held by the top ten. Trimming removed 5 bases from V and 0 bases from J; junction bases left unmatched: 9. Germline lookup yields CDR1 SGHAT and CDR2 FQDESV (reference sequence). This CDR3 is 17 amino acids long. The entry originates in a study of T cells in Graves' hyperthyroidism and ophthalmopathy. Whole-study results and caveats: Stable hyperthyroidism and ophthalmopathy were separated using 13 V-J signatures. The blood repertoire included most of the expanded thyroid clonotypes above 0.001.

Not enrolled were patients with uncontrolled infection, other autoimmune disease, pregnancy or lactation. Out of roughly 9.1 ml of fresh peripheral blood came the PBMCs. The chain carries TRBV11-1 and TRBJ1-1; the match to TRBD1 covers 10 bases. The sequenced material came from blood. The TCR originated in a woman aged 40-49 years with Graves' ophthalmopathy. The CDR3 loop reads CASSPRQGARMNTEAFF. The CDR3 DNA sequence: TGTGCCAGCAGCCCCCGACAGGGGGCTCGTATGAACACTGAAGCTTTCTTT. Full variable domain (remainder filled in from reference TRBV11-1 and TRBJ1-1): EAEVAQSPRYKITEKSQAVAFWCDPISGHATLYWYRQILGQGPELLVQFQDESVVDDSQLPKDRFSAERLKGVDSTLKIQPAELGDSAMYLCASSPRQGARMNTEAFFGQGTRLTVV.